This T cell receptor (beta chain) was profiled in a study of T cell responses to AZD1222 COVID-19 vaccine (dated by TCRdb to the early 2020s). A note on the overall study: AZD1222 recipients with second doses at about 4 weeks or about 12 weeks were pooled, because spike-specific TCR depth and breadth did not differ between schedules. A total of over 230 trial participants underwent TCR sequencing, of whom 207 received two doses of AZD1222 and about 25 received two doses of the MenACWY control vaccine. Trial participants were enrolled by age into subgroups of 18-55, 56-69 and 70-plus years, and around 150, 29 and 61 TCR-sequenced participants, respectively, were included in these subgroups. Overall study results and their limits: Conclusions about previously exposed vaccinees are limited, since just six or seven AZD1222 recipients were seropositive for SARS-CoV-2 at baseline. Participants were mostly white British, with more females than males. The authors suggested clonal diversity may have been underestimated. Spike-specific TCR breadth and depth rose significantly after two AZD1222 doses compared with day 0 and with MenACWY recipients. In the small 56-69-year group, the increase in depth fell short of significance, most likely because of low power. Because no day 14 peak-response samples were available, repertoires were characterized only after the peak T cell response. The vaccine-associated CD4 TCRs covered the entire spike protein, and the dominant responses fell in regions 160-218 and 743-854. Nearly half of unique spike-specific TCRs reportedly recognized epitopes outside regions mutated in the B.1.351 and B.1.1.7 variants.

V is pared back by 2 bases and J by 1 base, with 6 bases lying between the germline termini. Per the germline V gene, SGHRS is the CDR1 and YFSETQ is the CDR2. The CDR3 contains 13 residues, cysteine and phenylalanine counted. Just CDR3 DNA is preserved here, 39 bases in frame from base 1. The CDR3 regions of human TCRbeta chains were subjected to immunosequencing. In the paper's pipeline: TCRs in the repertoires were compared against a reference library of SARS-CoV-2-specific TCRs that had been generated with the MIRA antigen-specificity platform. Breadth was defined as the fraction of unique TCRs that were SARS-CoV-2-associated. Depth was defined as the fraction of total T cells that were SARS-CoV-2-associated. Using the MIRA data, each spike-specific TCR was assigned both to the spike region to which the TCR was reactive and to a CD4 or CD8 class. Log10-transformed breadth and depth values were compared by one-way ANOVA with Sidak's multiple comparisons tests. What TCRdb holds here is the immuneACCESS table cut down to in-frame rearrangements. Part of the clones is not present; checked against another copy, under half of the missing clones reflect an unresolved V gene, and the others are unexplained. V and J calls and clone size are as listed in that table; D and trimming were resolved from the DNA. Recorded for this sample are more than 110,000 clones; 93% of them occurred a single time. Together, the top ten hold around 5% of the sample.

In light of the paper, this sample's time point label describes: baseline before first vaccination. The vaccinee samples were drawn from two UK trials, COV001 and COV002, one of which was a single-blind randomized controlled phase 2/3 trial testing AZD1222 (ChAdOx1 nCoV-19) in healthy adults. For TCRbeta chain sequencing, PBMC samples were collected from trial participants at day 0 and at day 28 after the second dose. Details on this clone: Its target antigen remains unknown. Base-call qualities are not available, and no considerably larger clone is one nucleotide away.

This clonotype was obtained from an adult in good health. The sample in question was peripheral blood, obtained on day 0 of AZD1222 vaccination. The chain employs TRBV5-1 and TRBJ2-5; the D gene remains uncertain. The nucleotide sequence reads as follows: TGCGCCAGCAGCTTAGTGGGCCAAGAGACCCAGTACTTC. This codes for CASSLVGQETQYF. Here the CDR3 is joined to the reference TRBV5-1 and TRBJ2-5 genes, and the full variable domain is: KAGVTQTPRYLIKTRGQQVTLSCSPISGHRSVSWYQQTPGQGLQFLFEYFSETQRNKGNFPGRFSGRQFSNSRSEMNVSTLELGDSALYLCASSLVGQETQYFGPGTRLLVL.